These 2 T cell receptor beta chains were all obtained from the same sample, sequenced in a study of identical twins. MiXCR was run by TCRdb on the 5' RACE reads, yielding one entry per CDR3 protein. The sample has 450,000 or so distinct CDR3 sequences, 24% seen once. The same sample was also studied in work on T cells expressing NK-cell markers.

Sequencing was carried out using CD4+ T cells sorted from blood. These receptors all come from a woman between 18 and 29 years old in good health.

V gene TRBV20-1 combines with J gene TRBJ1-2; D is unresolved. The V gene lost 2 bases and the J gene lost 2 bases, with 12 bases spanning the gap. The CDR3 contains 14 residues. In germline, CDR1 is DFQATT, CDR2 SNEGSKA (reference sequence). The CDR3 reads CSARRPVLNYGYTF. For the CDR3, the DNA is TGCAGTGCTAGAAGGCCGGTCCTGAACTATGGCTACACCTTC.

The chain joins TRBV5-1 to TRBJ2-1; D perhaps matches TRBD1 (6 bases). V lost 0 bases to trimming and J lost 6 bases, with 13 bases between them. Germline assignment: CDR1 SGHRS and CDR2 YFSETQ. The length of the CDR3 is 15 residues. The CDR3 region is CASSLGQGQGNEQFF. CDR3 bases: TGCGCCAGCAGCTTGGGGCAGGGGCAGGGCAATGAGCAGTTCTTC. Complete variable domain (other parts from reference TRBV5-1 and TRBJ2-1): KAGVTQTPRYLIKTRGQQVTLSCSPISGHRSVSWYQQTPGQGLQFLFEYFSETQRNKGNFPGRFSGRQFSNSRSEMNVSTLELGDSALYLCASSLGQGQGNEQFFGPGTRLTVL.